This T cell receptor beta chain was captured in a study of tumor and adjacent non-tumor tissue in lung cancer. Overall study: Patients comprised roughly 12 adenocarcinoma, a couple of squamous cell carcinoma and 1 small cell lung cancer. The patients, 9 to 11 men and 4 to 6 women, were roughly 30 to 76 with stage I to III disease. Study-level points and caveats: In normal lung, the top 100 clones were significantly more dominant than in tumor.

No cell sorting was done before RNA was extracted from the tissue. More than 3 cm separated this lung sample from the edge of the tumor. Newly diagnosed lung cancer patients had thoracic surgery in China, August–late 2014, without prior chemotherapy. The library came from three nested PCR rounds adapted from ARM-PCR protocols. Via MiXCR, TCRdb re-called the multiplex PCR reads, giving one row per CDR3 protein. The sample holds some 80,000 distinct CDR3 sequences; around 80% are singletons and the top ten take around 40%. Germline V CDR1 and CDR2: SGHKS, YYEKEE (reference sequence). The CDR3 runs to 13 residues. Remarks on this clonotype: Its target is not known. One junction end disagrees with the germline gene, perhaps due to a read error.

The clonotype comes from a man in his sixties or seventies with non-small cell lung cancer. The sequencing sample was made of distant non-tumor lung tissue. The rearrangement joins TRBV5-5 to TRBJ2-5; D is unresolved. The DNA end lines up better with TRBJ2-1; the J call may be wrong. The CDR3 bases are TGTGTCAGCACCTTGGTCAGTCCGGAGACCCAGTTCTTC. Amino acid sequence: CVSTLVSPETQFF.